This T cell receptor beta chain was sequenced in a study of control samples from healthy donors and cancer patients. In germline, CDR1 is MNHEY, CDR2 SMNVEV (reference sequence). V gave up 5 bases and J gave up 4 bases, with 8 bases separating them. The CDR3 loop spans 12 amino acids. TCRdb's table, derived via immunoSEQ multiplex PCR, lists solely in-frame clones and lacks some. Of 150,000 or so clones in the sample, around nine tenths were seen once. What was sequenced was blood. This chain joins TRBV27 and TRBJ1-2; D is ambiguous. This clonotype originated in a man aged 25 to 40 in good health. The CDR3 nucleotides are TGTGCCAGCAGTGGAGAACCCTATGGCTACACCTTC. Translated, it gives CASSGEPYGYTF.